This T cell receptor (beta chain) is from a study of T-cell memory formation after mild COVID-19. Study at large: There were largely donor-specific TCR clusters. Study conclusions and caveats: Pre-infection memory already had some responding clones, implying cross-reactive memory joined. Clones that contracted clustered mainly in CM and EM if CD4+ and in EMRA if CD8+.

Using its own MiXCR run on the 5' RACE reads, TCRdb lists one record per CDR3 protein. The sample includes 350,000 to 450,000 distinct CDR3 sequences, around an eighth of them seen just once. Trimming pared 6 bases from V and 4 bases from J, leaving 15 bases between. The CDR3 contains 15 residues. This clonotype was seen a handful of times. Its antigen is undetermined. V gene TRBV12-3 or TRBV12-4 combines with J gene TRBJ2-2; weak D call: TRBD2 (6 bases). This clonotype was obtained from a man between 18 and 35 years old who had mild COVID-19 (a few samples of this study predate the infection). Cell type and time point are not known. Sequencing used PBMCs or a T cell subset sorted from them (not recorded which). CDR3 in DNA: TGTGCCAGCAGCATTGGGACTCCCGGCACCGGGGAGCTGTTTTTT. This sequence encodes CASSIGTPGTGELFF.